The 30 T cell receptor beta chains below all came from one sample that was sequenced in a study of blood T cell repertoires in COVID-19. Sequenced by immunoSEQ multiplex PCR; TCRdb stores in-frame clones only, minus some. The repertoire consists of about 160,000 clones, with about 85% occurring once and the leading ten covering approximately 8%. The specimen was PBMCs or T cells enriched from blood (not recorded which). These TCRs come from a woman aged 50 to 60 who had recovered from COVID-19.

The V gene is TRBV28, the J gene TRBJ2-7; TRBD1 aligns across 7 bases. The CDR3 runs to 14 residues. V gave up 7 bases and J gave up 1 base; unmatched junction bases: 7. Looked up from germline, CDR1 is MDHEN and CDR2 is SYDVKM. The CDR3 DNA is TGTGCCAGCACCGAAGACAGGGCTTCCTACGAGCAGTACTTC. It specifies CASTEDRASYEQYF.

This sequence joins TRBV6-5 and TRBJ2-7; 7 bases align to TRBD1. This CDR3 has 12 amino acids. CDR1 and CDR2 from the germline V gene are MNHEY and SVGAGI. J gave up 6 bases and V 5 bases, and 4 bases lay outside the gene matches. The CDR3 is CASSRTGVEQYF. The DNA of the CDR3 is TGTGCCAGCAGTCGAACAGGGGTCGAGCAGTACTTC.

This CDR3 is CATSDSGAGSPYNEQFF. CDR3 nucleotides: TGTGCCACCAGTGATTCAGGGGCAGGGTCTCCCTACAATGAGCAGTTCTTC. The rearrangement links TRBV24-1 to TRBJ2-1; D is possibly TRBD1 (6 bases). In germline, CDR1 is KGHDR, CDR2 SFDVKD. This CDR3 has 17 amino acids. Trimming removed 2 bases from V and 2 bases from J, with 15 bases in between.

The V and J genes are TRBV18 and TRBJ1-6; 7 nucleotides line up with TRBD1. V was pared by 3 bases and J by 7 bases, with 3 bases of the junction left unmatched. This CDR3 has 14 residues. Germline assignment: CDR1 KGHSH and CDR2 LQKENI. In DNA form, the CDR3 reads TGTGCCAGCTCACCCGACAGGGTAAATTCACCCCTCCACTTT. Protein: CASSPDRVNSPLHF. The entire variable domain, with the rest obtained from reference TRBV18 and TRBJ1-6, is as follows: NAGVMQNPRHLVRRRGQEARLRCSPMKGHSHVYWYRQLPEEGLKFMVYLQKENIIDESGMPKERFSAEFPKEGPSILRIQQVVRGDSAAYFCASSPDRVNSPLHFGNGTRLTVT.

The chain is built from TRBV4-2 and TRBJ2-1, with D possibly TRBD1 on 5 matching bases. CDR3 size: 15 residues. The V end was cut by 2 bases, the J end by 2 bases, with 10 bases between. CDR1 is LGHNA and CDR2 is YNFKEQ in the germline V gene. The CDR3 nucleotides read TGTGCCAGCAGCCAAAATCTAGGGGCCTACAATGAGCAGTTCTTC. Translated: CASSQNLGAYNEQFF.

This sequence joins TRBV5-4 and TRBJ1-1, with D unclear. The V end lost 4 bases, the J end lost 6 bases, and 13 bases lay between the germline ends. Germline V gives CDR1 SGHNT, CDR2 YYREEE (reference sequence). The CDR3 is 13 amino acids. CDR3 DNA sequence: TGTGCCAGCAGCCCAACTAGCATGTCTGAAGCTTTCTTT. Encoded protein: CASSPTSMSEAFF.

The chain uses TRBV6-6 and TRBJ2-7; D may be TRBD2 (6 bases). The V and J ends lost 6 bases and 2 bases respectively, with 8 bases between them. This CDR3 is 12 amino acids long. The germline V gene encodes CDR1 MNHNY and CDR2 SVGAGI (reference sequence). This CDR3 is CASSGTAYEQYF. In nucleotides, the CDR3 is TGTGCCAGCAGCGGGACTGCCTACGAGCAGTACTTC.

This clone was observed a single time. The CDR3 loop reads CASRRSLEQPQHF. The DNA of the CDR3 is TGTGCCAGCAGACGTAGTCTAGAGCAGCCCCAGCATTTT. The gene calls are TRBV28 and TRBJ1-5; no clear D. Deletions cut 6 bases from V and 7 bases from J, with 13 bases between. The germline V gene has CDR1 MDHEN and CDR2 SYDVKM. The CDR3 runs 13 residues.

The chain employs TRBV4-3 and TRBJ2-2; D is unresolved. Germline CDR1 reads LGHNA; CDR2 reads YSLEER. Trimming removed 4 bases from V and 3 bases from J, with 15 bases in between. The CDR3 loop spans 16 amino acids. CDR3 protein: CASSRDAGFYTGELFF. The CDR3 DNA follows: TGCGCCAGCAGCCGAGACGCCGGGTTCTACACCGGGGAGCTGTTTTTT.

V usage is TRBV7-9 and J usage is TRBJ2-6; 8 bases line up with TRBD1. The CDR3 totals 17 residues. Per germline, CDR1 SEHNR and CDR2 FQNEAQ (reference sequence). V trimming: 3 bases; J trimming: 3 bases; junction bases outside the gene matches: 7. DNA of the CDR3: TGTGCCAGCAGCTTGAGACAGGGGTTCATTGGGGCCAACGTCCTGACTTTC. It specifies CASSLRQGFIGANVLTF.

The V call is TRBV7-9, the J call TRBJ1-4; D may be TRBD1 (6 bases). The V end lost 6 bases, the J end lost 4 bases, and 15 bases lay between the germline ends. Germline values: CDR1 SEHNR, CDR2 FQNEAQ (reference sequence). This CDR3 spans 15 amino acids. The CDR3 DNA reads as TGTGCCAGCAGACAAACAGGGTCCGGTAATGAAAAACTGTTTTTT. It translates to CASRQTGSGNEKLFF.

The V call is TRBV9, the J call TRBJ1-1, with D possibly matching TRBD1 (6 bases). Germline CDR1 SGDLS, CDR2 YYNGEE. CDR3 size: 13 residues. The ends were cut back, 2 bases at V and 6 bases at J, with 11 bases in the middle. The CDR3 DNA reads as TGTGCCAGCAGCGTGGCGACAGGTTCTGAAGCTTTCTTT. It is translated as CASSVATGSEAFF.

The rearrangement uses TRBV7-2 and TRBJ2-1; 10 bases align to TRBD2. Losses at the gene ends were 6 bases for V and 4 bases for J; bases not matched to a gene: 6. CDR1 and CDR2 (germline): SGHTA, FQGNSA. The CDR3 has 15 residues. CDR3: CASRLLAGLYNEQFF. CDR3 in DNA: TGTGCCAGCAGGCTACTAGCGGGGCTGTACAATGAGCAGTTCTTC.

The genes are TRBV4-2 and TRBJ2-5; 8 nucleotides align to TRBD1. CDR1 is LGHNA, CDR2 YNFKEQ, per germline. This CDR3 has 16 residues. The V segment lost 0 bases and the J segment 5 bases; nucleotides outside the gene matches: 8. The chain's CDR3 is CASSQDVTGGWETQYF. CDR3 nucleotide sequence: TGTGCCAGCAGCCAAGATGTTACAGGGGGTTGGGAGACCCAGTACTTC.

CDR3 nucleotide sequence: TGTGCCAGTAGTATACAGGAGAGCGGTGGAAACACCATATATTTT. It codes for CASSIQESGGNTIYF. The chain couples TRBV19 to TRBJ1-3; D uncertain. Per germline, CDR1 LNHDA and CDR2 SQIVND (reference sequence). V lost 2 bases, J lost 3 bases, and 11 bases lay in between. This CDR3 spans 15 amino acids.

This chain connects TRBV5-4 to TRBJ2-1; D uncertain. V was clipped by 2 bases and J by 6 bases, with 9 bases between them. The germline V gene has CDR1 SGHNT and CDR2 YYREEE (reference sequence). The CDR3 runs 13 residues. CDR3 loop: CASSLVTLNEQFF. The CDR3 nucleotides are TGTGCCAGCAGCTTAGTGACTCTCAATGAGCAGTTCTTC.

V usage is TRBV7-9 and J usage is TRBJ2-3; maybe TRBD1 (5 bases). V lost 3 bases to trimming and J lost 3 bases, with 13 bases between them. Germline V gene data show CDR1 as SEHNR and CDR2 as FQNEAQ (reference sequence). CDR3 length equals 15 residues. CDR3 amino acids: CASSFLGVVTDTQYF. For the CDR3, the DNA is TGTGCCAGCAGCTTCTTAGGGGTAGTAACAGATACGCAGTATTTT.

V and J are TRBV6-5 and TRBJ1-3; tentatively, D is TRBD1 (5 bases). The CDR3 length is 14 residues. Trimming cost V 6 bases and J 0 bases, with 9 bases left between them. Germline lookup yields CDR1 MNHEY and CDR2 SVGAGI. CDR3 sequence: CASSRRDSGNTIYF. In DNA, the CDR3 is TGTGCCAGCAGCCGCAGGGACTCTGGAAACACCATATATTTT.

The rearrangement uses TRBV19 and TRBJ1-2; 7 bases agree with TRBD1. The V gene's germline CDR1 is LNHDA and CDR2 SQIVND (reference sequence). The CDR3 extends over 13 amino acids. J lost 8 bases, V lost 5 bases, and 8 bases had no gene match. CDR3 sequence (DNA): TGTGCCAGTAGTGTTGACAGGGTAATGGGCTACACCTTC. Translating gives CASSVDRVMGYTF.

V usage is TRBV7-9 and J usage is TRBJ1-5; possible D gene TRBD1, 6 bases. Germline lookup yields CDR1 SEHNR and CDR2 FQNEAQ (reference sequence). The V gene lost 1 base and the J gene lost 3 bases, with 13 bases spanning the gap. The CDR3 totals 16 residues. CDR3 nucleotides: TGTGCCAGCAGCTTAGTGGGGGGGGCCCCCAATCAGCCCCAGCATTTT. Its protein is CASSLVGGAPNQPQHF.

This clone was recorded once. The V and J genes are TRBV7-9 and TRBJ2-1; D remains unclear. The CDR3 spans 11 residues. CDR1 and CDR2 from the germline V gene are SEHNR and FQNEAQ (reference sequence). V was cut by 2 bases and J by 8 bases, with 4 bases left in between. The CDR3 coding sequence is TGTGCCAGCAGCTTAATCGATGAGCAGTTCTTC. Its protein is CASSLIDEQFF.

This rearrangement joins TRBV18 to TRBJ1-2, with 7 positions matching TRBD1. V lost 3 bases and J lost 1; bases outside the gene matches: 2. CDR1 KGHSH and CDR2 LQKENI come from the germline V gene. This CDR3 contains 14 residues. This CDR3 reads CASSPGTDNYGYTF. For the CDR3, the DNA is TGTGCCAGCTCACCTGGGACAGATAACTATGGCTACACCTTC.

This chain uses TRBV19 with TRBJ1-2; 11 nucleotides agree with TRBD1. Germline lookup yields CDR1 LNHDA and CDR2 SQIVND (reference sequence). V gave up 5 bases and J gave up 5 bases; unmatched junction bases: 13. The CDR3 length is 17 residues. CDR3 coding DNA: TGTGCCAGTAGTTTCGAGGGGCCGGACAGGGGGCCGTATGGCTACACCTTC. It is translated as CASSFEGPDRGPYGYTF.

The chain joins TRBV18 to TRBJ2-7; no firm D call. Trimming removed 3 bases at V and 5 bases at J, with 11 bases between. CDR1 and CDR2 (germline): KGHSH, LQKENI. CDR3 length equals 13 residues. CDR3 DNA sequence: TGTGCCAGCTCACCCCTCTCGTCCCACGAGCAGTACTTC. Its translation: CASSPLSSHEQYF. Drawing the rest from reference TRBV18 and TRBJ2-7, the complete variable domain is NAGVMQNPRHLVRRRGQEARLRCSPMKGHSHVYWYRQLPEEGLKFMVYLQKENIIDESGMPKERFSAEFPKEGPSILRIQQVVRGDSAAYFCASSPLSSHEQYFGPGTRLTVT.

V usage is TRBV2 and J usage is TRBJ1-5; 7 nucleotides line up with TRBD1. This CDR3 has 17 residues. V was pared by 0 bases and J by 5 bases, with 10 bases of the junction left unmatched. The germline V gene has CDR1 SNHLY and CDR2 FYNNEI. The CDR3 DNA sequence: TGTGCCAGCAGTGAAGCGCTTCCCAGGGGGTTGCATCAGCCCCAGCATTTT. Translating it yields CASSEALPRGLHQPQHF.

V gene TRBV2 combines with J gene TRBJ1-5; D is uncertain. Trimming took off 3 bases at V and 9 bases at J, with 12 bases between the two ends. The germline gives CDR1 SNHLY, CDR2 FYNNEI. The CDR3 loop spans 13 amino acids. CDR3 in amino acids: CASSDARAGPQHF. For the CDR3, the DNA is TGTGCCAGCAGTGACGCCCGAGCTGGGCCCCAGCATTTT.

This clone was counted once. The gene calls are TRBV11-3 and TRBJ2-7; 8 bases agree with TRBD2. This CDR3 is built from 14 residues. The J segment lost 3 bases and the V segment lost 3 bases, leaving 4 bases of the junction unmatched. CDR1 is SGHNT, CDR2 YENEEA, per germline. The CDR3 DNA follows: TGTGCCAGCAGCTTCACCGGGGGGGACTACGAGCAGTACTTC. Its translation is CASSFTGGDYEQYF.

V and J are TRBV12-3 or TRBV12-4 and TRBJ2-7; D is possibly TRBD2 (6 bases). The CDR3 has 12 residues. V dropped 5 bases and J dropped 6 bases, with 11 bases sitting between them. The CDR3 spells CASSPGVREQYF. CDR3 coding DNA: TGTGCCAGCAGTCCGGGGGTGCGCGAGCAGTACTTC.

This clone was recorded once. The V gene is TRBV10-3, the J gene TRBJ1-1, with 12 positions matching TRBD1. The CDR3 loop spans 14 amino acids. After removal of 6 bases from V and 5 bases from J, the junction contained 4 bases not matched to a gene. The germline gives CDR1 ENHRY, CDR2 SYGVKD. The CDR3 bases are TGTGCCATCAGCGGGGACAGGGGGCCAACTGAAGCTTTCTTT. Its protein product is CAISGDRGPTEAFF.

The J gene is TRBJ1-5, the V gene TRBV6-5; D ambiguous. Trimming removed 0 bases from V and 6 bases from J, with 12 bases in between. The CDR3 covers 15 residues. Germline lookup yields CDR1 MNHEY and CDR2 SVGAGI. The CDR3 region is CASSYSWEVTQPQHF. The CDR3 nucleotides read TGTGCCAGCAGTTACTCCTGGGAGGTAACTCAGCCCCAGCATTTT.